This TCR beta chain was sequenced for a study of cytotoxic CD8 clonotypes in ibrutinib-treated CLL (dated by TCRdb to about 2021). With regard to the full study: The cohort had eleven to twelve relapsed/refractory and more than 14 treatment-naive patients; 17 to 18 were IGHV unmutated. Responses were partial in approximately 24 patients and complete in 2; after median approximately 69 months follow-up, some 15 stayed in remission and about twelve progressed. Response samples were obtained after a median of around 11 months of treatment, with a range of about 6 to 40 months. On average, each sample yielded around 270,000 productive templates and 94,082 productive rearrangements. Longitudinal samples were obtainable from about 30% of the 86 participants in the trial. Cryopreserved peripheral blood mononuclear cells were collected at three points: before therapy, at response, and at either sustained remission or disease progression. Every sample from remission and from progressive disease was obtained while the patients were still on ibrutinib.

Here is what the overall study found, with its caveats: Sampling times were not matched between sustained-remission and progressing patients, and lymph node repertoires were not studied. Public clonotypes were rare and either contracted or stayed stable during treatment, and the rise in clonality at ibrutinib response reflected the expansion of private clonotypes. At baseline, clonality was higher than in age-matched healthy donors and showed a strong correlation with circulating CD8+ T-cell counts. Clonality rose at ibrutinib response, remained stable during sustained remission, and dropped back toward baseline at progression.

On a MiSeq, deep resolution sequencing aimed for a depth between 1 in 1 million and 1 in 200,000 T cells, with each clonotype covered 10x on average. The immunoSEQ hsTCRB Kit was used to generate the TCR beta libraries. The paper's processing steps were these. The data were analyzed with ImmunoSEQ Analyzer and ImmunoSEQ Data Assistant, and V, D and J gene assignments followed IMGT definitions. Clonality, with values ranging from 0 to 1, was calculated as one minus the normalized Shannon entropy of productive rearrangement frequencies. Only overrepresented clonotypes making up at least 0.05% of the repertoire of each patient were included in the public clonotype analysis. Thirteen repertoires from age-matched healthy donors, obtained from immuneACCESS, served as clonality controls. The source is immuneACCESS, and TCRdb retained only in-frame sequences with V and J called. Part of the clones is not carried over; for the studies checked, unresolved V genes explain less than half of this, and the remainder is unexplained. Clone size and the V and J calls come from that table; the DNA yielded D and trimming. The sample contains 43,000 or so clones, 65% of them found a single time. 20% to 25% of the sample is taken by the ten largest.

In the case of this clone: Its binding antigen is unknown. The record has no base qualities; no much larger clone is one base away.

The sample's time point label is to be understood as: approximately 25 months on ibrutinib. For TCR beta library preparation, approximately 2.2 micrograms of genomic DNA were isolated from cryopreserved PBMCs. Longitudinal blood samples from CLL patients on ibrutinib monotherapy were analyzed using high-throughput TCR beta sequencing. Patients were enrolled in a phase 2 open-label single-center ibrutinib monotherapy trial. The sequence derives from a human donor with chronic lymphocytic leukemia. The material was PBMCs, obtained after 24 months of ibrutinib treatment.

The nucleotide sequence is given as TGTGCCAGCAGCCCCCCCACCCAACCCGGGGGGTTAGACGAGCAGTACTTC. Its protein is CASSPPTQPGGLDEQYF. The V and J segments used are TRBV13 and TRBJ2-7; 7 central bases correspond to TRBD2. Reading the germline V gene (reference sequence) gives CDR1 PRHDT and CDR2 FYEKMQ. The CDR3 spans 17 residues, from the cysteine through the phenylalanine. Only the CDR3 part of the read is kept: 51 bases, read in frame from the first base. Unmatched junction bases come to 18, with V trimmed by 5 bases and J by 5 bases.